Following are 19 T cell receptor beta chains from one sample sequenced in a study of cytomegalovirus exposure and HLA in healthy donors. Using immunoSEQ multiplex PCR, the repertoire was profiled, and TCRdb retains in-frame clones only, with some absent. The sample yields 150,000 to 200,000 clones, approximately 87% seen once. Sequenced sample: PBMCs. These receptors all come from a woman aged 25 to 39 in good health and CMV-seronegative.

This chain joins TRBV6-5 and TRBJ1-5; 9 nucleotides match TRBD1. CDR1 MNHEY and CDR2 SVGAGI come from the germline V gene. The CDR3 has 14 amino acids. The junction had 0 bases not matched to a gene; V was cut back by 2 bases and J by 4 bases. In DNA form, the CDR3 reads TGTGCCAGCAGTTACGGGACAGGGAATCAGCCCCAGCATTTT. Encoded protein: CASSYGTGNQPQHF.

This chain's CDR3 is CATSREGERNQPQHF. The DNA of the CDR3 is TGTGCCACCAGCAGAGAGGGAGAACGCAATCAGCCCCAGCATTTT. V gene TRBV15 combines with J gene TRBJ1-5; no firm D call. The CDR3 sequence is 15 residues long. CDR1 LNHNV and CDR2 YYDKDF come from the germline V gene (reference sequence). V lost 0 bases and J 2 bases, leaving 8 bases between the germline ends.

The rearrangement links TRBV27 to TRBJ2-3; the D gene is possibly TRBD1 (6 bases). The CDR3 is 17 residues long. The germline V gene has CDR1 MNHEY and CDR2 SMNVEV (reference sequence). V was cut by 3 bases and J by 2 bases, with 18 bases left in between. CDR3 bases: TGTGCCAGCAGTTTTTCAGGGGCTAAAGCAGCCACAGATACGCAGTATTTT. Translated, it gives CASSFSGAKAATDTQYF.

V is TRBV19 and J is TRBJ2-1; D gene ambiguous. V was clipped by 5 bases and J by 9 bases, with 14 bases between them. This CDR3 spans 13 amino acids. CDR1 is LNHDA and CDR2 is SQIVND in the germline V gene (reference sequence). CDR3 in DNA: TGTGCCAGTAGTCCATATACTACCACTGAGCAGTTCTTC. Amino acids: CASSPYTTTEQFF.

The chain carries TRBV2 and TRBJ2-1; maybe TRBD2 (5 bases). The CDR3 sequence is 14 residues long. Per germline, CDR1 SNHLY and CDR2 FYNNEI. V lost 4 bases, J lost 6 bases, and 13 bases lay in between. In DNA form, the CDR3 reads TGTGCCAGCAGTGTTATGAGGGTGACCAATGAGCAGTTCTTC. Encoded protein: CASSVMRVTNEQFF.

J is TRBJ1-2 and V is TRBV7-2; tentatively, D is TRBD1 (5 bases). V dropped 2 bases and J dropped 4 bases, with 8 bases sitting between them. This CDR3 contains 13 residues. Germline lookup yields CDR1 SGHTA and CDR2 FQGNSA. CDR3 DNA: TGTGCCAGCAGCTTAACAGGTTTCTATGGCTACACCTTC. Encoded protein: CASSLTGFYGYTF.

The chain has TRBV11-1 and TRBJ2-7; D is undetermined. The CDR3 is made up of 14 amino acids. Germline CDR1 is SGHAT and CDR2 is FQDESV (reference sequence). V was shortened by 3 bases and J by 0 bases, with 9 bases between the two germline ends. The CDR3 loop is CASSFRQSSYEQYF. The CDR3 region has the DNA TGTGCCAGCAGCTTCCGGCAGAGCTCCTACGAGCAGTACTTC.

The chain carries TRBV10-3 and TRBJ1-1; 8 positions agree with TRBD1. Trimming removed 3 bases from V and 4 bases from J; junction bases left unmatched: 13. The CDR3 sequence is 17 residues long. CDR1 is ENHRY and CDR2 is SYGVKD in the germline V gene. Here the CDR3 reads CAISDPDGRGLGTEAFF. In DNA, the CDR3 is TGTGCCATCAGTGACCCGGACGGCAGGGGGCTTGGCACTGAAGCTTTCTTT.

CDR3 residues: CASSPIDSAHEQFF. The CDR3 DNA reads TGTGCCAGCAGCCCCATTGACAGTGCTCATGAGCAGTTCTTC. The rearrangement links TRBV5-6 to TRBJ2-1; D might be TRBD1 (5 bases). The CDR3 contains 14 residues. Germline CDR1 SGHDT, CDR2 YYEEEE. V shed 4 bases and J shed 8 bases, with 16 bases lying between them. The whole variable domain, filled in from reference TRBV5-6 and TRBJ2-1, reads DAGVTQSPTHLIKTRGQQVTLRCSPKSGHDTVSWYQQALGQGPQFIFQYYEEEERQRGNFPDRFSGHQFPNYSSELNVNALLLGDSALYLCASSPIDSAHEQFFGPGTRLTVL.

The chain links TRBV18 to TRBJ1-1; TRBD1 aligns across 8 bases. The CDR3 is made up of 14 amino acids. The germline gives CDR1 KGHSH, CDR2 LQKENI. Losses at the gene ends were 6 bases for V and 3 bases for J; bases not matched to a gene: 6. CDR3 coding DNA: TGTGCCAGCTCCTTGACAGGGGACTACACTGAAGCTTTCTTT. Its translation: CASSLTGDYTEAFF.

This rearrangement joins TRBV5-4 to TRBJ2-7, with 9 bases that match TRBD1. With V trimmed by 3 bases and J by 3 bases, 10 bases remained unmatched. The germline CDR1 and CDR2 sequences are SGHNT and YYREEE (reference sequence). The CDR3 is 16 residues long. The DNA for the CDR3 is TGTGCCAGCAGCTGGATTGAGGGGACAGGGAACTACGAGCAGTACTTC. Its protein product is CASSWIEGTGNYEQYF. The entire variable domain, with the rest obtained from reference TRBV5-4 and TRBJ2-7, is as follows: ETGVTQSPTHLIKTRGQQVTLRCSSQSGHNTVSWYQQALGQGPQFIFQYYREEENGRGNFPPRFSGLQFPNYSSELNVNALELDDSALYLCASSWIEGTGNYEQYFGPGTRLTVT.

The chain is built from TRBV4-2 and TRBJ1-2; D possibly corresponds to TRBD1 (5 bases). This CDR3 comprises 18 residues. V was pared by 0 bases and J by 8 bases, with 25 bases between. Germline V gene data show CDR1 as LGHNA and CDR2 as YNFKEQ. CDR3 DNA: TGTGCCAGCAGCCAAGAAGGTTTCAGGGCCAGCCAGAACTTAGGCTACACCTTC. This translates into CASSQEGFRASQNLGYTF.

The chain uses TRBV27 and TRBJ1-4; D unclear. Germline CDR1 MNHEY, CDR2 SMNVEV (reference sequence). The CDR3 consists of 15 residues. The V end lost 3 bases, the J end lost 2 bases, and 10 bases lay between the germline ends. The CDR3 protein is CASSFSARTNEKLFF. The CDR3 DNA reads as TGTGCCAGCAGTTTTTCGGCTCGCACTAATGAAAAACTGTTTTTT.

J is TRBJ2-2 and V is TRBV29-1; TRBD2 matches at 10 bases. J gave up 6 bases and V 5 bases, and 9 bases lay outside the gene matches. Germline-derived CDR1 and CDR2 are SQVTM and ANQGSEA. This CDR3 is built from 15 residues. CDR3 in amino acids: CSVYIAGGPPGELFF. Written as DNA, the CDR3 is TGCAGCGTTTACATAGCGGGGGGCCCGCCCGGGGAGCTGTTTTTT.

This chain connects TRBV6-5 to TRBJ2-2, with TRBD1 matching over 7 bases. The CDR3 runs 12 residues. J lost 10 bases, V lost 5 bases, and 4 bases had no gene match. Germline-derived CDR1 and CDR2 are MNHEY and SVGAGI. CDR3 in DNA: TGTGCCAGCAGTCCAGGACAGGAGGAGCTGTTTTTT. Protein sequence: CASSPGQEELFF.

This clone was seen more than once but under ten times. The J gene is TRBJ1-2, the V gene TRBV11-1; a weak D match, TRBD1 (5 bases). Trimming stripped 7 bases from V and 8 bases from J, with 26 bases between. This CDR3 region has 16 residues. From germline, CDR1 is SGHAT and CDR2 FQDESV (reference sequence). CDR3: CASTMGGREGRRGYTF. In DNA, the CDR3 is TGTGCCAGCACGATGGGGGGAAGAGAAGGTCGAAGGGGCTACACCTTC.

The chain recombines TRBV29-1 with TRBJ1-3, with unresolved D. V lost 2 bases, J lost 4 bases, and 3 bases lay in between. Germline CDR1 reads SQVTM; CDR2 reads ANQGSEA. This CDR3 has 11 amino acids. CDR3 nucleotides: TGCAGCGTTGAAATCGGAAACACCATATATTTT. It specifies CSVEIGNTIYF.

The chain uses TRBV27 and TRBJ2-3, with D uncertain. The V end was cut by 1 base, the J end by 1 base, with 9 bases between. This CDR3 is built from 15 residues. CDR1 is MNHEY, CDR2 SMNVEV, per germline (reference sequence). The CDR3 region is CASSLFPRRTDTQYF. The CDR3, as DNA: TGTGCCAGCAGTTTATTCCCCCGGCGCACAGATACGCAGTATTTT.

V usage is TRBV6-5 and J usage is TRBJ2-2; the match to TRBD1 covers 9 bases. Germline V CDR1 and CDR2: MNHEY, SVGAGI. With V trimmed by 7 bases and J by 1 base, 4 bases remained unmatched. CDR3 length: 15 amino acids. In nucleotides, the CDR3 is TGTGCCAGCAAGAGGGACAGGGAGAACACCGGGGAGCTGTTTTTT. Translation: CASKRDRENTGELFF.